This T cell receptor (beta chain) was profiled in a study of blood T cells in healthy people across ages. It was with a sample-barcoded 5' primer and a J-beta primer mix that a second PCR of about 6 to 11 cycles was run. TCRdb used MiXCR to reprocess the 5' RACE reads, holding one entry per CDR3 protein. The sample carries about 1 million distinct CDR3 sequences, more than 40% recorded once. Details on this clonotype: The antigen remains unidentified.

Every sample yielded at least 6.5 million isolated PBMCs. The CDR3 loop spans 17 amino acids. V lost 1 base, J lost 0 bases, and 5 bases stayed unmatched. Germline CDR1 reads SQVTM; CDR2 reads ANQGSEA. Whole-study results and caveats: Both naive CD4+ cell counts and diversity were greater in long-lived donors than in aged donors.

The sequenced material came from blood. The receptor was derived from a woman aged 55-70 years in good health. The rearrangement links TRBV29-1 to TRBJ2-1, with TRBD2 identical over 11 bases. The CDR3 nucleotides read TGCAGCGTTGAAGGACTAGCGGGACTCAGCTCCTACAATGAGCAGTTCTTC. Amino acids: CSVEGLAGLSSYNEQFF.